The TCR beta chain described here comes from a study of technical replicates of blood from a few donors (dated by TCRdb to about 2017). This clone showed up just a few times. Its cognate antigen has yet to be identified. No base quality values were provided; no much bigger clone lies one nucleotide off. The library came from the immunoSEQ multiplex PCR assay. Imported from immuneACCESS, the table was reduced by TCRdb to in-frame sequences with V and J called. These copies leave out some clones; in studies compared against another copy, an unresolved V gene accounts for under half, and the cause of the remainder is not known. Across this sample there are 50,000 to 70,000 clones, with about 95% seen only once. The ten largest clones represent around 2.9% of the sample. The sample consisted of PBMCs. This TCR derives from a human donor in good health. Some clones in this sample may be carry-over from other donors' samples.

The DNA sequence is as follows: TGCGCCAGCAGCCAATCTATCTTAAGGAGACAGGGGAGCACTGAAGCTTTCTTT. Translated, it gives CASSQSILRRQGSTEAFF. In this chain, TRBV4-1 is recombined with TRBJ1-1; 8 junctional bases match TRBD1. The germline V gene supplies CDR1 MGHRA and CDR2 YSYEKL. Taken from cysteine to phenylalanine, the CDR3 has 18 residues. CDR3 DNA only is kept here, 54 bases in frame from base 1. V ends up 2 bases short and J 4 bases short, with an unmatched junction base count of 15.